Listed below are T cell receptor beta chains from one sample, sequenced in a study of cytomegalovirus exposure and HLA in healthy donors. TCRdb keeps only in-frame clones here, not all; method: immunoSEQ multiplex PCR. This sample has roughly 58,000 clones, with 83% found just once. Sequencing used PBMCs. Receptor source: a human donor in good health. CDR3s include the opening cysteine and the closing phenylalanine or tryptophan. The size of a clone is reported for some rows only, either as once, few or many, or as a class for expanded clones.

>15|.|TRBV19
CASSNSGSTNEKLFF
>15|.|TRBV9
CASSKEGTGRSEAFF
>13|.|TRBV19
CASSQGASYGYTF
>15|.|TRBV5-1
CASSGTNRGNSPLHF
>17|.|TRBV7-2
CASSLLGLAGVKNIQYF
>11|.|TRBV6-5
CASSYGGEQFF
>16|.|TRBV9
CASSVDEWASDTEAFF
>13|.|TRBV2
CASTPDRDQPQHF
>17|.|TRBV28
CASSPVPGTGVTDTQYF
>13|.|TRBV19
CASSRGWTAIQYF
>15|.|TRBV10-3
CATPTATRGNQPQHF
>12|.|TRBV6-1
CASNRANTEAFF
>15|.|TRBV2
CASSEQGLANYGYTF
>13|.|TRBV6-1
CASGLQGGQPQHF
>14|.|TRBV13
CASSLRGTNSPLHF
>18|.|TRBV5-6
CASSLYLFWGLAVYEQYF
>13|few|TRBV5-4
CASSLLGPDEQFF
>13|.|TRBV29-1
CSVVTSSNQPQHF
>15|.|TRBV6-5
CASSSQGQGNYGYTF
>15|.|TRBV7-9
CASSFNRAGANVLTF
>16|.|TRBV6-1
CASSELGQGMGTEAFF
>17|once|TRBV18
CASSVLGGWSSYNEQFF
>12|.|TRBV29-1
CSVGGELYEQYF
>18|.|TRBV10-3
CAISETKTGGSDTGELFF
>14|.|TRBV2
CASSEFQVYNEQFF
>15|.|TRBV5-1
CASSLAAGVNSPLHF
>12|.|TRBV4-1
CASSQVLDTQYF
>13|.|TRBV7-6
CASSLARYNEQFF
>16|once|TRBV7-2
CASSFRGPRRAGELFF
>16|.|TRBV5-1
CANSLVAGATTDTQYF
>16|.|TRBV5-1
CASSLGWGTGDYGYTF
>15|.|TRBV4-3
CASSQLAGGTDTQYF
>17|.|TRBV9
CASSAIRQGGLGNTIYF
>14|.|TRBV5-1
CASSSRDSYNEQFF
>16|once|TRBV28
CASSPRGGTWGNTIYF
>13|.|TRBV9
CASTPTGDYGYTF
>15|.|TRBV4-3
CASSQDLGTYREAFF
>13|.|TRBV27
CASSFAGWSTQYF
>13|.|TRBV2
CASKDWGNTEAFF
>13|.|TRBV28
CASRERHTGELFF
>17|.|TRBV4-3
CASSQGTIAESYNEQFF
>16|.|TRBV5-4
CASSPLAGGQWNEQFF